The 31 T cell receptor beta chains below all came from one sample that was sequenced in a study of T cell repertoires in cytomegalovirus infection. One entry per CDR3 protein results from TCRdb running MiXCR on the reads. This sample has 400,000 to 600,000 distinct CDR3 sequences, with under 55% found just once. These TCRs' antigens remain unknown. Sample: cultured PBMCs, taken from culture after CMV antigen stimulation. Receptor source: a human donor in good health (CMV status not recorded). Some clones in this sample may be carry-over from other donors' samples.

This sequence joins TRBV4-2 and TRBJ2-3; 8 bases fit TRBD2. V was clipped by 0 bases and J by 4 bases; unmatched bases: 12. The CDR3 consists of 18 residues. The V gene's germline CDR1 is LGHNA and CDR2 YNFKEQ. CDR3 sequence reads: CASSQDSTRTSRADTQYF. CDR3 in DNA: TGTGCCAGCAGCCAAGATAGTACAAGGACTAGCAGAGCAGATACGCAGTATTTT.

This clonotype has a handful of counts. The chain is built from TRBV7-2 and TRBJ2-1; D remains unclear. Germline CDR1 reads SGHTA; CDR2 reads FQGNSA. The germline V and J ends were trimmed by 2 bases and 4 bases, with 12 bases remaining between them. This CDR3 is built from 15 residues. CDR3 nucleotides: TGTGCCAGCAGCTTACTTCCCGGCTCTTACAATGAGCAGTTCTTC. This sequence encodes CASSLLPGSYNEQFF. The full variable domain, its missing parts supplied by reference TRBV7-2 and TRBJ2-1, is GAGVSQSPSNKVTEKGKDVELRCDPISGHTALYWYRQSLGQGLEFLIYFQGNSAPDKSGLPSDRFSAERTGGSVSTLTIQRTQQEDSAVYLCASSLLPGSYNEQFFGPGTRLTVL.

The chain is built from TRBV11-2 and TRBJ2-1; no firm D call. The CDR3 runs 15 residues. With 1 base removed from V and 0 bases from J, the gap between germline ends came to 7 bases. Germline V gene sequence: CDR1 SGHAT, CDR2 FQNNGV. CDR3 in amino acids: CASSLALFSYNEQFF. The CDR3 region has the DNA TGTGCCAGCAGCTTAGCTTTATTCTCCTACAATGAGCAGTTCTTC.

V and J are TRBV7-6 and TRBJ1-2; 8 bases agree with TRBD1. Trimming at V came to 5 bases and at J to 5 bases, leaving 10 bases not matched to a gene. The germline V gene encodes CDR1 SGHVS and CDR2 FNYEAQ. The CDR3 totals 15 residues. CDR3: CASSQGQGRGYGYTF. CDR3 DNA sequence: TGTGCCAGCAGCCAAGGACAGGGAAGAGGGTATGGCTACACCTTC.

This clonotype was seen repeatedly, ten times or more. The CDR3 bases are TGTGCCAGCAGCTTACGGCCCCGCGCCGGGTACACAGATACGCAGTATTTT. Protein: CASSLRPRAGYTDTQYF. This chain connects TRBV7-2 to TRBJ2-3, with D hard to call. Trimming shortened V by 2 bases and J by 2 bases, and 17 bases separated the two germline ends. Germline assignment: CDR1 SGHTA and CDR2 FQGNSA. CDR3 length: 17 residues.

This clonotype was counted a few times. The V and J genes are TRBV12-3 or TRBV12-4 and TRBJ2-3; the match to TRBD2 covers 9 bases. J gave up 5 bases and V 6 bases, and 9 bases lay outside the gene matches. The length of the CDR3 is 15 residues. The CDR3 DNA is TGTGCCAGCAGCCAAACCGGGACTAGCCTAGATACGCAGTATTTT. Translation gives CASSQTGTSLDTQYF.

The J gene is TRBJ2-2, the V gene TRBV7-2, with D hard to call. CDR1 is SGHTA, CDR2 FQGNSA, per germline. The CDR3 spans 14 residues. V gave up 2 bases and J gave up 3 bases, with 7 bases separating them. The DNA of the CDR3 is TGTGCCAGCAGCTTATTCCAGGACACCGGGGAGCTGTTTTTT. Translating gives CASSLFQDTGELFF.

The CDR3 nucleotides read TGTGCCAGCAGCCGGGGACTAGCGGGGGGCACAGATACGCAGTATTTT. Amino acid sequence: CASSRGLAGGTDTQYF. J is TRBJ2-3 and V is TRBV11-2; TRBD2 aligns across 14 bases. Germline V CDR1 and CDR2: SGHAT, FQNNGV. This CDR3 is 16 amino acids long. The trim removed 5 bases at V and 1 base at J, leaving 2 bases unmatched.

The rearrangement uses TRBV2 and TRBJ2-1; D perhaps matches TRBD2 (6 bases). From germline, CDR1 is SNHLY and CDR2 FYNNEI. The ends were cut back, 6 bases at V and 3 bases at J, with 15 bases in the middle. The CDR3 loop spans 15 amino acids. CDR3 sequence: CASRGGGDFYNEQFF. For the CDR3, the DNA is TGTGCCAGCAGGGGTGGAGGGGATTTCTACAATGAGCAGTTCTTC. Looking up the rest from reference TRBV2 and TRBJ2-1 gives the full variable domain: EPEVTQTPSHQVTQMGQEVILRCVPISNHLYFYWYRQILGQKVEFLVSFYNNEISEKSEIFDDQFSVERPDGSNFTLKIRSTKLEDSAMYFCASRGGGDFYNEQFFGPGTRLTVL.

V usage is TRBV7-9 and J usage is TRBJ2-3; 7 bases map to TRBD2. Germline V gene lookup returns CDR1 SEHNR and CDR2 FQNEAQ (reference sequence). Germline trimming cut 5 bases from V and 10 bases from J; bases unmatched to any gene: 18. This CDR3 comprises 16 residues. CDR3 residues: CASSTPLSGFTSAQYF. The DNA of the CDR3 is TGTGCCAGCAGCACCCCCCTTAGCGGGTTCACTTCGGCGCAGTATTTT.

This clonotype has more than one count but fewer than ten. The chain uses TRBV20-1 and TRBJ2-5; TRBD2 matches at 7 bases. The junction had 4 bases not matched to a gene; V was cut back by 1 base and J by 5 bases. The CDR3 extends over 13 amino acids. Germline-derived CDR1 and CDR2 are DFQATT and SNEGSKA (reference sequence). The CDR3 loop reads CSARGLAEETQYF. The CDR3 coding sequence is TGCAGTGCTAGAGGGCTAGCGGAGGAGACCCAGTACTTC.

CDR3 in amino acids: CAYRDSAHPGELFF. In DNA, the CDR3 is TGTGCCTACCGGGACAGCGCCCACCCCGGGGAGCTGTTTTTT. The chain is built from TRBV7-6 and TRBJ2-2, with 7 nucleotides matching TRBD1. V shed 11 bases, J shed 6 bases, and the junction held 12 bases outside the gene matches. Germline CDR1 is SGHVS and CDR2 is FNYEAQ. This CDR3 has 14 residues.

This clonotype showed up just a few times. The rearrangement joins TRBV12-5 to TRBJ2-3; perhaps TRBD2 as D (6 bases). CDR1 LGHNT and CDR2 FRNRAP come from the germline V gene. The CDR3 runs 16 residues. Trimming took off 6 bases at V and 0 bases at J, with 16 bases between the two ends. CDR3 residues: CASGLVPGASTDTQYF. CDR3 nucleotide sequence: TGTGCTAGTGGGTTAGTCCCGGGAGCTAGCACAGATACGCAGTATTTT.

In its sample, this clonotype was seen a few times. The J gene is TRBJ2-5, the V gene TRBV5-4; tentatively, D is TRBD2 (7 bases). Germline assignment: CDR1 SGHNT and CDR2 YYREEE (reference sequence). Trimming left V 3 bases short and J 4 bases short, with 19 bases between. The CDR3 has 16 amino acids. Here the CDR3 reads CASSSGGGGGAETQYF. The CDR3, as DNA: TGTGCCAGCAGCTCCGGAGGTGGGGGGGGGGCAGAGACCCAGTACTTC.

The CDR3 region has the DNA TGTGCCAGTAGGCAGGGTCGGGAGCAGTACTTC. This encodes CASRQGREQYF. This rearrangement joins TRBV19 to TRBJ2-7; D might be TRBD1 (5 bases). The CDR3 is 11 amino acids. Trimming took off 6 bases at V and 7 bases at J, with 10 bases between the two ends. Germline-derived CDR1 and CDR2 are LNHDA and SQIVND (reference sequence).

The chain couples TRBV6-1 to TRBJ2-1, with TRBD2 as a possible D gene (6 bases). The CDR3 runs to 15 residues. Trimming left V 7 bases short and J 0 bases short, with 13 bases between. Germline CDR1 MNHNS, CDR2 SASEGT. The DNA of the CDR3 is TGTGCCAGCACCAGGGACTTAAGCTCCTACAATGAGCAGTTCTTC. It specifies CASTRDLSSYNEQFF.

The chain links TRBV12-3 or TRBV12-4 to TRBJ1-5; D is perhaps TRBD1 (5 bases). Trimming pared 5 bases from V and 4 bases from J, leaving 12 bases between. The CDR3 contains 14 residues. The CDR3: CASSPDGGNQPQHF. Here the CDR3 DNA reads TGTGCCAGCAGTCCGGACGGGGGGAATCAGCCCCAGCATTTT.

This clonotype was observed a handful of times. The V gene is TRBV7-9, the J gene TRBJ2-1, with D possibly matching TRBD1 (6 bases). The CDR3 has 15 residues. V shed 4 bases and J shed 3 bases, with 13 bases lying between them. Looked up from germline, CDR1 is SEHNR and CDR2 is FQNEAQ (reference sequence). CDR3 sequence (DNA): TGTGCCAGCAGCTCCAGGGGAGAAAACTACAATGAGCAGTTCTTC. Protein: CASSSRGENYNEQFF.

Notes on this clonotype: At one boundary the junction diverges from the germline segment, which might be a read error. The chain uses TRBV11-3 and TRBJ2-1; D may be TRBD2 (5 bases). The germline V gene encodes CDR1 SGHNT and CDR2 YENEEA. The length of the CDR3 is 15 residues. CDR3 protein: CVSSFAGGRYNEQFF. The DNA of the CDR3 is TGTGTCAGCAGCTTTGCCGGAGGCCGCTACAATGAGCAGTTCTTC.

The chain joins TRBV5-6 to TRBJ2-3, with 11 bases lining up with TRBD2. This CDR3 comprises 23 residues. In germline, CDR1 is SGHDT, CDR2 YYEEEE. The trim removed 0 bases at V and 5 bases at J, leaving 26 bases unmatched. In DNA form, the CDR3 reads TGTGCCAGCAGCTTGGACCGCCAGCCCCACGGCCTGCTAGCGGGGGGCAGGGAAGATACGCAGTATTTT. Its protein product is CASSLDRQPHGLLAGGREDTQYF.

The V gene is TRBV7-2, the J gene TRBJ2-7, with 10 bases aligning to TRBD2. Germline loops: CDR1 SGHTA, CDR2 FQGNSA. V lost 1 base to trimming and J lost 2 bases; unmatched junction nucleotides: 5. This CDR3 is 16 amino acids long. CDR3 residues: CASSLGPSGSAYEQYF. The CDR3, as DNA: TGTGCCAGCAGCTTAGGCCCTAGCGGGAGCGCCTACGAGCAGTACTTC.

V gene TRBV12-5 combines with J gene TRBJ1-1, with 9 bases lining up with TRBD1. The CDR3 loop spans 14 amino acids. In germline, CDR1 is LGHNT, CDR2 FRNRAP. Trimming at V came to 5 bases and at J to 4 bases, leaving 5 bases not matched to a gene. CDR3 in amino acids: CASGPGTGFTEAFF. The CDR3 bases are TGTGCTAGTGGTCCTGGGACAGGGTTCACTGAAGCTTTCTTT.

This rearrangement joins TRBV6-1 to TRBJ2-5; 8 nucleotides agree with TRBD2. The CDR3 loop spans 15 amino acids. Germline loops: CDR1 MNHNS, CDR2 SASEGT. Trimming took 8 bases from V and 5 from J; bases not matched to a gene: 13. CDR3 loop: CASGRWGSGAETQYF. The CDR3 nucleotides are TGTGCCAGCGGCCGGTGGGGTAGCGGGGCGGAGACCCAGTACTTC.

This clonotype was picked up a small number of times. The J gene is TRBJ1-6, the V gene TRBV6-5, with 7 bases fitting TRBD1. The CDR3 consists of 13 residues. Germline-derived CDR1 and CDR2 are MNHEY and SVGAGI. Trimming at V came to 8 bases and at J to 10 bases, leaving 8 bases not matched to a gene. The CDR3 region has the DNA TGTGCCAGCGGACCAGGGGGTGGGTCACCCCTCCACTTT. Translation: CASGPGGGSPLHF.

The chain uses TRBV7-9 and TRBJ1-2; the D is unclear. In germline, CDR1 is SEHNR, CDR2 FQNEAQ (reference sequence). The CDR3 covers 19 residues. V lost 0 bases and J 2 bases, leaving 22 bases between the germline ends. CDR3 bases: TGTGCCAGCAGCTTAGCGCGGGCAGAGAGCCCGAACGAAAACTATGGCTACACCTTC. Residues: CASSLARAESPNENYGYTF.

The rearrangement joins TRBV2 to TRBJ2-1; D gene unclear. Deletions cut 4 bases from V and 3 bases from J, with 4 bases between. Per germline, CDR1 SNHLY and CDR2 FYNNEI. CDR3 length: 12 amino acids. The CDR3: CASSANYNEQFF. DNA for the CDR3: TGTGCCAGCAGTGCCAACTACAATGAGCAGTTCTTC.

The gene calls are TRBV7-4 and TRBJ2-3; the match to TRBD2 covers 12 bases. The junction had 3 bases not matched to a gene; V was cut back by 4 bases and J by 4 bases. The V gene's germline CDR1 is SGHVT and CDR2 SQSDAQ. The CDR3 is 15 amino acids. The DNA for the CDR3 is TGTGCCAGCAGCTACCGACTAGCGGGAGCAGATACGCAGTATTTT. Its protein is CASSYRLAGADTQYF.

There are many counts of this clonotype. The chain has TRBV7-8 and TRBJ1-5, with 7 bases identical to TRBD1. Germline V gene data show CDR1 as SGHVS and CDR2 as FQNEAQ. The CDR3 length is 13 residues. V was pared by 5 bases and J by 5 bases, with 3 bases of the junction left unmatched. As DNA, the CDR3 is TGTGCCAGCAGCCCCGACAGGGATCAGCCCCAGCATTTT. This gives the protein CASSPDRDQPQHF.

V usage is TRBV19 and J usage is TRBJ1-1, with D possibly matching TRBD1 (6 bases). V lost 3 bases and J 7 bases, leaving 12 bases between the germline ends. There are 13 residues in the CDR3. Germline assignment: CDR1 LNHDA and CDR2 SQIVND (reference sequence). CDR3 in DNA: TGTGCCAGTAGTATTACAGGGCCGAGTGAAGCTTTCTTT. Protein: CASSITGPSEAFF.

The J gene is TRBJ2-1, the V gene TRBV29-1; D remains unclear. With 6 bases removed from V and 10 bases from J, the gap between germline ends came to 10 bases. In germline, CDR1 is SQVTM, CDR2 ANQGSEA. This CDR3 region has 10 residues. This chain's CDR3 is CSVARGEQFF. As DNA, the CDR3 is TGCAGCGTAGCCCGCGGAGAGCAGTTCTTC.

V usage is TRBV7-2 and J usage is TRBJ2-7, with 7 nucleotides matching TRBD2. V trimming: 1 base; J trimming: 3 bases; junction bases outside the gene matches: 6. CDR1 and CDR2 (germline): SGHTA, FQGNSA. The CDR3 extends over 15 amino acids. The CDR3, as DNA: TGTGCCAGCAGCTTAGGGATAGCGGGCAACTACGAGCAGTACTTC. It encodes CASSLGIAGNYEQYF. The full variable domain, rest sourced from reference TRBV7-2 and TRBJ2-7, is GAGVSQSPSNKVTEKGKDVELRCDPISGHTALYWYRQSLGQGLEFLIYFQGNSAPDKSGLPSDRFSAERTGGSVSTLTIQRTQQEDSAVYLCASSLGIAGNYEQYFGPGTRLTVT.